Presented here are 6 T cell receptor beta chains from one specimen sequenced in a study of blood T cell repertoires in COVID-19. TCRdb's table, derived via immunoSEQ multiplex PCR, lists solely in-frame clones and lacks some. Of fewer than 80,000 clones in the sample, 86% were seen once. The specimen was peripheral blood. Source of these receptors: a man aged 25 to 45 with acute or convalescent COVID-19.

This chain joins TRBV10-3 and TRBJ2-7; TRBD1 might be the D (6 bases). The germline V gene encodes CDR1 ENHRY and CDR2 SYGVKD. This CDR3 comprises 13 residues. The V end was cut by 6 bases, the J end by 0 bases, with 9 bases between. The CDR3 nucleotides read TGTGCCATCAGCCGGGACACCTCCTACGAGCAGTACGTC. It encodes CAISRDTSYEQYV.

The J gene is TRBJ1-2, the V gene TRBV28; 7 nucleotides match TRBD1. The V gene's germline CDR1 is MDHEN and CDR2 SYDVKM. The CDR3 totals 15 residues. J was trimmed by 4 bases and V by 5 bases; bases with no gene match: 10. The DNA of the CDR3 is TGTGCCAGCAGTACCCGACAGGGAGCTTCCTATGGCTACACCTTC. It translates to CASSTRQGASYGYTF.

This clone appeared once. The V call is TRBV6-6, the J call TRBJ1-2, with TRBD1 identical over 10 bases. V was clipped by 2 bases and J by 3 bases; unmatched bases: 3. The CDR3 length is 15 residues. The germline CDR1 and CDR2 sequences are MNHNY and SVGAGI (reference sequence). Here the CDR3 reads CASSYRDRGDYGYTF. CDR3 DNA: TGTGCCAGCAGTTACCGGGACAGGGGAGACTATGGCTACACCTTC.

The chain employs TRBV18 and TRBJ1-1; 9 bases align to TRBD1. The CDR3 sequence is 16 residues long. Germline values: CDR1 KGHSH, CDR2 LQKENI. Unmatched junction bases numbered 9, after V lost 3 bases and J lost 4 bases. CDR3 region: CASSPLGQGSGTEAFF. The CDR3 DNA reads TGTGCCAGCTCACCCCTGGGACAGGGTTCGGGCACTGAAGCTTTCTTT.

This chain joins TRBV5-1 and TRBJ2-1, with 9 bases lining up with TRBD2. With V trimmed by 0 bases and J by 6 bases, 7 bases remained unmatched. In germline, CDR1 is SGHRS, CDR2 YFSETQ. CDR3 length: 16 amino acids. The CDR3 nucleotides read TGCGCCAGCAGCTTGGCGCCTAGCGGGGTTCTCAATGAGCAGTTCTTC. This gives the protein CASSLAPSGVLNEQFF.

The gene calls are TRBV7-2 and TRBJ1-3; D not resolved. Germline V CDR1 and CDR2: SGHTA, FQGNSA. The CDR3 length is 16 residues. V was trimmed by 0 bases and J by 4 bases, leaving 13 bases between them. The CDR3 nucleotides read TGTGCCAGCAGCTTAGCAGTCCTCGGCGGGGGAAACACCATATATTTT. Translating it yields CASSLAVLGGGNTIYF.